A selection of T cell receptor beta chains follows, all from one sample in a study of CD8 T cells in Susac syndrome. TCRdb used MiXCR to reprocess the immunoSEQ multiplex PCR reads, holding one entry per CDR3 protein. The table has about 210,000 distinct CDR3 sequences, roughly 95% seen once. Sequenced: CD4+ T cells from PBMCs. These receptors originate from a human donor in good health. Each CDR3 is given with its conserved first and last residue. Fields, in order: J gene, D gene, V gene, CDR3 length, clone size, CDR3 protein, CDR3 DNA. A D gene is named only where the DNA matches it firmly. Size tells how often a clone was seen (once, few, many) or the class of an expanded clone, and some rows leave it out.

j_gene: TRBJ2-4; d_gene: .; v_gene: TRBV5-6; len: 15; abundance: once; CDR3aa: CASSLELGGVDIQYF; CDR3nt: TGTGCCAGCAGCTTGGAATTAGGCGGTGTGGACATTCAGTACTTC
j_gene: TRBJ1-5; d_gene: TRBD1; v_gene: TRBV18; len: 14; abundance: .; CDR3aa: CASRQGVSNQPQHF; CDR3nt: TGTGCCTCTCGCCAGGGGGTGAGCAATCAGCCCCAGCATTTT
j_gene: TRBJ2-3; d_gene: TRBD1; v_gene: TRBV15; len: 17; abundance: .; CDR3aa: CATSRDLGQGNSDTQYF; CDR3nt: TGTGCCACCAGCAGAGATCTGGGACAGGGAAATTCAGATACGCAGTATTTT
j_gene: TRBJ1-6; d_gene: .; v_gene: TRBV9; len: 12; abundance: .; CDR3aa: CASSADTQALHF; CDR3nt: TGTGCCAGCAGCGCCGACACCCAGGCCCTCCACTTT
j_gene: TRBJ2-1; d_gene: TRBD2; v_gene: TRBV7-9; len: 14; abundance: .; CDR3aa: CASSARTSGDEQFF; CDR3nt: TGTGCCAGCAGCGCCAGGACTAGCGGCGATGAGCAGTTCTTC
j_gene: TRBJ2-5; d_gene: .; v_gene: TRBV20-1; len: 11; abundance: .; CDR3aa: CSARLSETQYF; CDR3nt: TGCAGTGCTAGATTGTCCGAGACCCAGTACTTC
j_gene: TRBJ2-3; d_gene: TRBD1; v_gene: TRBV27; len: 14; abundance: once; CDR3aa: CASSKPQGADTQYF; CDR3nt: TGTGCCAGCAGCAAACCACAGGGGGCAGATACGCAGTATTTT
j_gene: TRBJ2-3; d_gene: .; v_gene: TRBV11-2; len: 14; abundance: .; CDR3aa: CASSPPWRTDTQYF; CDR3nt: TGTGCCAGCAGCCCTCCCTGGCGCACAGATACGCAGTATTTT
j_gene: TRBJ2-6; d_gene: .; v_gene: TRBV7-2; len: 14; abundance: .; CDR3aa: CASSLGGEANVLTF; CDR3nt: TGTGCCAGCAGCTTAGGTGGGGAGGCCAACGTCCTGACTTTC
j_gene: TRBJ2-1; d_gene: TRBD1; v_gene: TRBV4-3; len: 14; abundance: .; CDR3aa: CASSQDSSGGILFF; CDR3nt: TGCGCCAGCAGCCAAGATTCGTCAGGGGGCATTTTGTTCTTC